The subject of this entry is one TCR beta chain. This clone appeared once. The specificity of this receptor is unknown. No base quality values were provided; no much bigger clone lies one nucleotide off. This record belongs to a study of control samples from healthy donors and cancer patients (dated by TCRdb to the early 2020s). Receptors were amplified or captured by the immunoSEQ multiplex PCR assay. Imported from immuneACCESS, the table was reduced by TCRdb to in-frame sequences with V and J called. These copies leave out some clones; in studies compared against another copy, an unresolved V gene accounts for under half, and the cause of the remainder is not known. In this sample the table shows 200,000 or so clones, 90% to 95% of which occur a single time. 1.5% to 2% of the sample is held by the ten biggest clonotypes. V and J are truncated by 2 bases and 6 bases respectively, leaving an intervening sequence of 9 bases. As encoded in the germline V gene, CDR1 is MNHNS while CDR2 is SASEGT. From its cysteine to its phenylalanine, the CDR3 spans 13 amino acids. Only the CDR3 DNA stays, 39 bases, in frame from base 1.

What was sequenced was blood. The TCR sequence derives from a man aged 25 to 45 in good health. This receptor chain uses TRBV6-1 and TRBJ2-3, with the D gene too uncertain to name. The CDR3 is CASSEFHGDTQYF. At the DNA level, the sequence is TGTGCCAGCAGTGAATTTCATGGGGATACGCAGTATTTT.